This TCR beta chain was captured in a study of prognosis after radiotherapy for stage I lung cancer. Researchers used two-round multiplex PCR to amplify TCR beta CDR3 starting from genomic DNA. Primers (each specific to one TRBV or TRBJ gene) were used in first-round PCR. MiXCR was run by TCRdb on the multiplex PCR reads, yielding one entry per CDR3 protein. Here the sample spans approximately 30,000 distinct CDR3 sequences, around 30% being singletons. This clonotype is labeled as medium-sized. Trimming removed 5 bases from V and 2 bases from J; junction bases left unmatched: 4. The CDR3 spans 16 residues.

The chain links TRBV12-3 or TRBV12-4 to TRBJ2-7; 15 bases map to TRBD2. The sequence was collected from a donor aged 50 or older with non-small cell lung cancer. The sample in question was PBMCs, obtained before or after stereotactic body radiation therapy (not recorded which). The CDR3 region is CASSLGLAGGPYEQYF. The CDR3 nucleotides read TGTGCCAGCAGTCTGGGACTAGCGGGAGGCCCCTACGAGCAGTACTTC.